The 18 T cell receptor beta chains below were found in one sample sequenced in a study of OX40 agonist ivuxolimab in advanced cancers. The table came from immunoSEQ multiplex PCR; TCRdb's copy has only in-frame clones and leaves some out. The sample shows roughly 72,000 clones, about 85% of them seen only once. The source material was CD4+ or CD8+ T cells sorted from blood, sampled in a trial of the OX40 agonist ivuxolimab. Source of these receptors: an adult with an advanced solid tumor such as melanoma, head and neck, liver or kidney cancer.

The V and J genes are TRBV10-2 and TRBJ2-7; 9 bases are a match to TRBD1. The CDR3 consists of 18 residues. With 5 bases clipped from V and 0 bases from J, the junction kept 14 bases outside the gene matches. Germline-derived CDR1 and CDR2 are WSHSY and SAAADI. The CDR3 DNA is TGCGCCAGCAGTTCACGTCCCGGGACAGGGTTCAACTCCTACGAGCAGTACTTC. It is translated as CASSSRPGTGFNSYEQYF.

This clone was seen a few times. The V gene is TRBV30, the J gene TRBJ1-5; 8 positions agree with TRBD1. CDR3 size: 14 residues. Germline lookup yields CDR1 GTSNPN and CDR2 SVGIG (reference sequence). Losses at the gene ends were 5 bases for V and 0 bases for J; bases not matched to a gene: 3. This CDR3 reads CAWDGQGSNQPQHF. The CDR3 region has the DNA TGTGCCTGGGACGGACAGGGTAGCAATCAGCCCCAGCATTTT.

The genes are TRBV6-6 and TRBJ1-2; D not resolved. V was cut by 8 bases and J by 2 bases, with 12 bases left in between. The germline gives CDR1 MNHNY, CDR2 SVGAGI (reference sequence). The CDR3 sequence is 13 residues long. The CDR3 DNA reads as TGTGCCAGCCTCACAACCCTAAACTATGGCTACACCTTC. Protein: CASLTTLNYGYTF.

The CDR3 region has the DNA TGTGCCACCAGCAGAGGGGGGGTAGCGGATAGCACAGATACGCAGTATTTT. This gives the protein CATSRGGVADSTDTQYF. The genes are TRBV15 and TRBJ2-3, with D perhaps TRBD2 (6 bases). The germline CDR1 and CDR2 sequences are LNHNV and YYDKDF (reference sequence). V was clipped by 1 base and J by 0 bases, with 14 bases between them. The CDR3 has 17 amino acids.

This clone showed up just once. This sequence joins TRBV10-3 and TRBJ1-6; 10 nucleotides match TRBD1. The CDR3 is 14 amino acids. J lost 8 bases, V lost 7 bases, and 5 bases had no gene match. CDR1 is ENHRY, CDR2 SYGVKD, per germline. For the CDR3, the DNA is TGTGCCATCAATGCGGGGACAGGGGATTCACCCCTCCACTTT. Translation gives CAINAGTGDSPLHF.

The rearrangement joins TRBV19 to TRBJ1-5, with a possible D match to TRBD1 (5 bases). The length of the CDR3 is 18 residues. Trimming left V 3 bases short and J 2 bases short, with 20 bases between. CDR1 is LNHDA, CDR2 SQIVND, per germline (reference sequence). The CDR3 region has the DNA TGTGCCAGTAGTATTTTAGGGCAGGGTCTAAGACGCAATCAGCCCCAGCATTTT. This sequence encodes CASSILGQGLRRNQPQHF.

The rearrangement joins TRBV9 to TRBJ2-2; 16 bases are a match to TRBD2. Trimming cost V 0 bases and J 6 bases; bases outside gene matches: 8. The CDR3 has 19 residues. CDR1 and CDR2 from the germline V gene are SGDLS and YYNGEE. The CDR3 here is CASSVDGGTSGRAAGELFF. CDR3 nucleotide sequence: TGTGCCAGCAGCGTAGATGGCGGGACTAGCGGGAGGGCCGCCGGGGAGCTGTTTTTT.

This chain links TRBV7-2 with TRBJ1-2, with no clear D. Germline lookup yields CDR1 SGHTA and CDR2 FQGNSA. CDR3 length equals 12 residues. The V gene lost 3 bases and the J gene lost 0 bases, with 2 bases spanning the gap. The CDR3 DNA follows: TGTGCCAGCAGCTTTTCTAACTATGGCTACACCTTC. Protein product: CASSFSNYGYTF. Full variable domain (remainder filled in from reference TRBV7-2 and TRBJ1-2): GAGVSQSPSNKVTEKGKDVELRCDPISGHTALYWYRQSLGQGLEFLIYFQGNSAPDKSGLPSDRFSAERTGGSVSTLTIQRTQQEDSAVYLCASSFSNYGYTFGSGTRLTVV.

This clone was recorded only once. V is TRBV6-1 and J is TRBJ1-1, with a tentative D call TRBD1 (6 bases). Germline V CDR1 and CDR2: MNHNS, SASEGT. V shed 0 bases and J shed 11 bases, with 19 bases lying between them. This CDR3 spans 15 amino acids. The CDR3 sequence is CASSEAVLKQGEAFF. In nucleotides, the CDR3 is TGTGCCAGCAGTGAAGCGGTCCTAAAACAGGGAGAGGCTTTCTTT.

The V and J genes are TRBV12-5 and TRBJ2-2; possible D gene TRBD1, 5 bases. This CDR3 has 15 amino acids. With 1 base removed from V and 7 bases from J, the gap between germline ends came to 13 bases. Per the germline V gene, CDR1 is LGHNT and CDR2 is FRNRAP. CDR3 DNA: TGTGCTAGTGGTTTGGCCAGGGTAACGGACGGGGAGCTGTTTTTT. Translating gives CASGLARVTDGELFF.

For this clone: Mismatch with germline at one junction end may stem from a read error. The chain links TRBV7-7 to TRBJ2-2; D unresolved. Germline-derived CDR1 and CDR2 are SSHAT and FNYEAQ (reference sequence). This CDR3 is 14 amino acids long. The CDR3 DNA is TGTGCTAGCAGCTTAGCAGTAAGCACCGGGGAGCTGTTTTTT. Residues: CASSLAVSTGELFF.

CDR3 nucleotide sequence: TGCGCCAGCAGCCAAGACACGTACCAGGGAAATGGCGGCTACACCTTC. This sequence encodes CASSQDTYQGNGGYTF. The chain employs TRBV4-1 and TRBJ1-2, with D maybe TRBD1 (5 bases). CDR3 length: 16 amino acids. CDR1 MGHRA and CDR2 YSYEKL come from the germline V gene. Trimming took off 0 bases at V and 8 bases at J, with 19 bases between the two ends.

Points on this clone: A read error may explain this, as a much larger clone is one base away. The rearrangement joins TRBV7-9 to TRBJ1-1; no clear D gene. Germline V CDR1 and CDR2: SEHNR, FQNEAQ (reference sequence). The CDR3 is 13 amino acids. The V gene lost 1 base and the J gene lost 1 base, with 4 bases spanning the gap. CDR3 sequence: CASSLEPNTEAFF. The DNA for the CDR3 is TGTGCCAGCAGCTTAGAACCGAACACTGAAGCTTTCTTT.

The rearrangement uses TRBV4-2 and TRBJ2-1; 13 bases agree with TRBD2. The CDR3 is made up of 24 amino acids. Unmatched junction bases numbered 25, after V lost 4 bases and J lost 1 base. Germline CDR1 is LGHNA and CDR2 is YNFKEQ. The CDR3 DNA reads as TGTGCCAGCAGCCCAACCTTCCCCACTAGCGGGAGGGTGGTAAGAGTCGGTTCCTACAATGAGCAGTTCTTC. It is translated as CASSPTFPTSGRVVRVGSYNEQFF.

The chain employs TRBV6-5 and TRBJ2-7, with D possibly matching TRBD1 (6 bases). V was clipped by 6 bases and J by 5 bases, with 20 bases between them. The V gene's germline CDR1 is MNHEY and CDR2 SVGAGI. This CDR3 contains 15 residues. CDR3 residues: CASRQQGFEFHEQYF. CDR3 sequence (DNA): TGTGCCAGCAGGCAACAGGGCTTTGAGTTCCACGAGCAGTACTTC.

This sequence joins TRBV18 and TRBJ2-1; D may be TRBD2 (7 bases). CDR3 size: 15 residues. Germline CDR1 and CDR2: KGHSH and LQKENI. Trimming removed 5 bases at V and 6 bases at J, with 17 bases between. The CDR3 loop is CASSKDWGGLNEQFF. CDR3 coding DNA: TGTGCCAGCTCAAAGGACTGGGGGGGCCTCAATGAGCAGTTCTTC.

This chain joins TRBV5-1 and TRBJ2-3, with D perhaps being TRBD1 or TRBD2 (5 bases each). This CDR3 comprises 16 residues. Trimming cost V 4 bases and J 3 bases, with 18 bases left between them. Germline V gene lookup returns CDR1 SGHRS and CDR2 YFSETQ. CDR3 sequence reads: CASSEGSGTRTDTQYF. CDR3 coding DNA: TGCGCCAGCAGCGAGGGATCGGGGACCAGAACAGATACGCAGTATTTT.

The chain joins TRBV21-1 to TRBJ1-5. TRBV21-1 is a listed pseudogene. The CDR3 contains 16 residues. The CDR3 bases are TGTGCCAGCAGCAAAGTGTTTAGAAGTCGGAATCAGCCCCAGCATTTT. It yields the protein CASSKVFRSRNQPQHF.